This TCR beta chain was captured by sequencing in a study of T cells in Graves' hyperthyroidism and ophthalmopathy. Study-wide points: Most clonotypes that expanded in the thyroid above 0.001 also showed up in blood.

TCR beta CDR3 regions were amplified from RNA transcripts. When the TCR CDR3 underwent first-round RT-PCR, the HTBI primer set was used. TCRdb called the multiplex PCR reads again in MiXCR, with one record for every CDR3 protein. The table lists about 640,000 distinct CDR3 sequences, roughly 20% of them singletons. CDR1 SGHNT and CDR2 YYREEE come from the germline V gene (reference sequence). Deletions cut 4 bases from V and 8 bases from J, with 15 bases between. This CDR3 contains 13 residues. This clonotype was counted a few times. Its matching antigen is unknown. This receptor was obtained from a young man with Graves' ophthalmopathy. The sequencing sample was made of blood. V usage is TRBV5-4 and J usage is TRBJ1-2; a possible D gene is TRBD1 (6 bases). The CDR3 DNA is TGTGCCAGCAGCCCCCTGGGGGGGCGGGGCTACACCTTC. Residues: CASSPLGGRGYTF. Using reference TRBV5-4 and TRBJ1-2 for the parts outside the CDR3, the full variable domain is ETGVTQSPTHLIKTRGQQVTLRCSSQSGHNTVSWYQQALGQGPQFIFQYYREEENGRGNFPPRFSGLQFPNYSSELNVNALELDDSALYLCASSPLGGRGYTFGSGTRLTVV.